The clone carrying this T cell receptor beta chain was found a few times. The germline V gene encodes CDR1 SGHTA and CDR2 FQGNSA. This CDR3 is 14 amino acids long. The V segment lost 5 bases and the J segment 6 bases; nucleotides outside the gene matches: 8. The sample originates from a study of T-cell reconstitution after alpha-beta-depleted transplantation in children. Unique molecular identifiers were incorporated into the prepared TCRbeta library. TCRdb independently ran MiXCR on the PCR reads; one entry per CDR3 protein. The sample has about 500,000 distinct CDR3 sequences, over 10% seen once; the top ten hold 14%.

The receptor's source is a female patient aged 2 to 10 who had a stem cell transplant for aplastic anemia, so the T cells may come from the graft donor. The chain uses TRBV7-2 and TRBJ2-7; 9 bases are a match to TRBD2. Specimen: PBMCs, mostly from graft donor cells, collected 180 days after TCRalphabeta/CD19-depleted stem cell transplant. The CDR3 here is CASSKIAGDPEQYF. In DNA form, the CDR3 reads TGTGCCAGCAGCAAAATAGCGGGAGACCCCGAGCAGTACTTC.